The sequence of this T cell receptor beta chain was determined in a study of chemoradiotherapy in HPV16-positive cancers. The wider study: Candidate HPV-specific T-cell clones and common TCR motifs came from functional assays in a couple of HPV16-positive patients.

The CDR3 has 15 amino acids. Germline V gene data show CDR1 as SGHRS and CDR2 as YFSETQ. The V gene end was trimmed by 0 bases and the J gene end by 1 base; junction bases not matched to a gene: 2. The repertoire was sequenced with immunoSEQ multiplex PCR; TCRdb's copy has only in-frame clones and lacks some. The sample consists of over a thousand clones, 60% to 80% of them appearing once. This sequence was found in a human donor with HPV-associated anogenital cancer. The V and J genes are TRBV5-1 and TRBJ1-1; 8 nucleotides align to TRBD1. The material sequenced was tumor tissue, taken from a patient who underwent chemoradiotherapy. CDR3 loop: CASSLETGGNTEAFF. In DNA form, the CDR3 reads TGCGCCAGCAGCTTGGAAACAGGGGGGAACACTGAAGCTTTCTTT.